A selection of T cell receptor beta chains follows, all from one sample in a study of blood T cell repertoires in COVID-19. Generated by immunoSEQ multiplex PCR, the TCRdb table keeps only in-frame clones and is missing some. The data show approximately 360,000 clones, around 91% seen once. The sequenced sample consisted of peripheral blood. Receptors originate from a man aged 18 to 35 with active or convalescent COVID-19. Both conserved end residues are part of each CDR3. D genes are given only for firm matches.

length,J,D,V,CDR3,DNA
12,TRBJ1-1,-,TRBV6-5,CASSRMNTEAFF,TGTGCCAGCAGTCGTATGAACACTGAAGCTTTCTTT
14,TRBJ1-3,TRBD1,TRBV4-1,CASSHNRGGNTIYF,TGCGCCAGCAGCCATAACAGGGGAGGAAACACCATATATTTT
18,TRBJ1-3,TRBD1,TRBV7-2,CASSLQTGASFSGNTIYF,TGTGCCAGCAGCTTACAGACAGGGGCCTCCTTCTCTGGAAACACCATATATTTT
15,TRBJ2-2,TRBD1,TRBV27,CASSFLDRDTGELFF,TGTGCCAGCAGTTTTCTGGACAGGGACACCGGGGAGCTGTTTTTT
14,TRBJ1-2,-,TRBV9,CASSGGIANYGYTF,TGTGCCAGCAGTGGAGGTATCGCTAACTATGGCTACACCTTC
16,TRBJ1-5,TRBD1,TRBV9,CASSPGDRGSNQPQHF,TGTGCCAGCAGCCCCGGGGACAGGGGGTCGAATCAGCCCCAGCATTTT
14,TRBJ2-1,TRBD2,TRBV24-1,CATRGLAGVGEQFF,TGTGCCACCAGGGGACTAGCGGGAGTTGGTGAGCAGTTCTTC
15,TRBJ2-7,TRBD1,TRBV5-6,CASSLTQGVFYEQYF,TGTGCCAGCAGCTTGACTCAGGGGGTTTTTTACGAGCAGTACTTC
12,TRBJ1-5,TRBD1,TRBV19,CASNRGYQPQHF,TGTGCCAGTAACAGGGGATATCAGCCCCAGCATTTT
13,TRBJ2-1,TRBD2,TRBV12-3/TRBV12-4,CASRRGSYNEQFF,TGTGCCAGCAGACGCGGGAGCTACAATGAGCAGTTCTTC